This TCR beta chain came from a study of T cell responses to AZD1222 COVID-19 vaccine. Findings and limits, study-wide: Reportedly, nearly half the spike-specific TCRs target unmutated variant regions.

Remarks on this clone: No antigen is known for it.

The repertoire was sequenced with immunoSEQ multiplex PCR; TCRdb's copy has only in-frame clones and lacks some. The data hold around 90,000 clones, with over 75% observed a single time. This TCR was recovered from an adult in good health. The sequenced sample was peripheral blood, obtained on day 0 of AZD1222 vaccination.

The CDR3, as DNA: TGCGCCAGCAGCTTGGCCGGACTAGCGGGGGTTTACCTAGTGGATACGCAGTATTTT. It is translated as CASSLAGLAGVYLVDTQYF. The V call is TRBV5-1, the J call TRBJ2-3; 13 nucleotides agree with TRBD2. Unmatched junction bases numbered 13, after V lost 0 bases and J lost 6 bases. CDR3 length equals 19 residues. Germline loops: CDR1 SGHRS, CDR2 YFSETQ.